This TCR beta chain was found in a study of Graves' ophthalmopathy and Graves' hyperthyroidism. Study-level background: Where ophthalmopathy was absent within 18 months of follow-up, hyperthyroidism was stable.

Using RNA transcripts, the TCR beta CDR3 regions were amplified. First-round RT-PCR relied on HTBI primers, and a second-round multiplex PCR came next. TCRdb processed the multiplex PCR reads anew with MiXCR; each CDR3 protein has one entry. Of over a million distinct CDR3 sequences in the sample, approximately 35% were seen once. Between the trimmed V and J ends, which lost 3 bases and 4 bases, there was a span of 9 bases. The CDR3 consists of 13 residues. This clonotype was recorded at least ten times. Sequenced material: peripheral blood or thyroid tissue (not recorded which). The receptor's source is an adult man with Graves' hyperthyroidism. This sequence joins TRBV12-3 or TRBV12-4 and TRBJ1-2; D uncertain. CDR3 residues: CASSFIGLYGYTF. The CDR3 nucleotides are TGTGCCAGCAGTTTTATAGGCCTCTATGGCTACACCTTC.